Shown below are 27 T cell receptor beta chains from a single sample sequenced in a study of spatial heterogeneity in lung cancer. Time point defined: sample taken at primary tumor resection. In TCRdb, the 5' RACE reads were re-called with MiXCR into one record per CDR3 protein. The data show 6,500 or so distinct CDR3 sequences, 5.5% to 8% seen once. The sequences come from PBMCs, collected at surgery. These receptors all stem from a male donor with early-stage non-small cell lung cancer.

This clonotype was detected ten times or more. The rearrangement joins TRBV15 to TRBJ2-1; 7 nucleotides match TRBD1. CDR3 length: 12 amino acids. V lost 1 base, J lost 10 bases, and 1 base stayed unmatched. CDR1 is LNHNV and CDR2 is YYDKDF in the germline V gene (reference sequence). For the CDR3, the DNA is TGTGCCACCAGCAGAGGGGGACAGGAGCAGTTCTTC. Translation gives CATSRGGQEQFF.

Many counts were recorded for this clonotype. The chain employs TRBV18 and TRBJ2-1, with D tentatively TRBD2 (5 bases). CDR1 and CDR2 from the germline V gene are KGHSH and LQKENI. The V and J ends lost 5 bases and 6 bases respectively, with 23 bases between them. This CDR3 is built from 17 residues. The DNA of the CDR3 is TGTGCCAGCTCAACCCGAGAGAGCCGGGGTAGGCCCAATGAGCAGTTCTTC. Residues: CASSTRESRGRPNEQFF.

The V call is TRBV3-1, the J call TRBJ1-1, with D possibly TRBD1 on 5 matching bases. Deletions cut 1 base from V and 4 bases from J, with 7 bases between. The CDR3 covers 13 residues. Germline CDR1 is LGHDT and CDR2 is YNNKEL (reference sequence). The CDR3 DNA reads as TGTGCCAGCAGCCAAGGGGGGTTCACTGAAGCTTTCTTT. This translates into CASSQGGFTEAFF.

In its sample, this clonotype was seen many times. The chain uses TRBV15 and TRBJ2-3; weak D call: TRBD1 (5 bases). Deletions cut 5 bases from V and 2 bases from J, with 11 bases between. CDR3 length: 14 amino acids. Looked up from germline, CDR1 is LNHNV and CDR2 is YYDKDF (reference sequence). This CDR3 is CATSVGVYTDTQYF. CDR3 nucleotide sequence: TGTGCCACCAGCGTAGGGGTCTACACAGATACGCAGTATTTT.

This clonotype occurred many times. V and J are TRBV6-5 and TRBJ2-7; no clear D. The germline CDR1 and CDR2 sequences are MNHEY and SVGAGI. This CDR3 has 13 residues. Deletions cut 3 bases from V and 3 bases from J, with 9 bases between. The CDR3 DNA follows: TGTGCCAGCAGTTATATGGTCGGCTACGAGCAGTACGTC. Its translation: CASSYMVGYEQYV.

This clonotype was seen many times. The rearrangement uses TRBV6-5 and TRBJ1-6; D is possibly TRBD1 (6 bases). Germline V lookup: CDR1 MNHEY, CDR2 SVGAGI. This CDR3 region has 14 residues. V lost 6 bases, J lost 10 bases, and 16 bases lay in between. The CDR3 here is CASRKDSLNSPLHF. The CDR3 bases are TGTGCCAGCAGGAAGGACAGTCTTAACTCACCCCTCCACTTT.

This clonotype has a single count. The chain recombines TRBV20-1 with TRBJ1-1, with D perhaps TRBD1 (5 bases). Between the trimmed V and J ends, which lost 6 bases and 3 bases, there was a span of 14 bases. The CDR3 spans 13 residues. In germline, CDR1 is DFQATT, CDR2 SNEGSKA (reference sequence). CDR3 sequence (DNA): TGCAGTGCAAGGCCCCTGGGGGACACTGAAGCTTTCTTT. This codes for CSARPLGDTEAFF.

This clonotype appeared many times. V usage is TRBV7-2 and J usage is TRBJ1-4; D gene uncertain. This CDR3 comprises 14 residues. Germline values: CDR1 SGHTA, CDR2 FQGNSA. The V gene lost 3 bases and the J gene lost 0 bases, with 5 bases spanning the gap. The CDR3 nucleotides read TGTGCCAGCAGCTTTGCAGCAACTAATGAAAAACTGTTTTTT. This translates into CASSFAATNEKLFF.

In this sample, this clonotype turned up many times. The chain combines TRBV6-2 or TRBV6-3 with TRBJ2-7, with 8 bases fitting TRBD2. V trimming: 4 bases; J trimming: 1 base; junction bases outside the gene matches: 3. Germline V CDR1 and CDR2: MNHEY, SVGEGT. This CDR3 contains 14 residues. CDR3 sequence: CASSFSGNSYEQYV. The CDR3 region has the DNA TGTGCCAGCAGTTTTAGCGGGAATTCCTACGAGCAGTACGTC.

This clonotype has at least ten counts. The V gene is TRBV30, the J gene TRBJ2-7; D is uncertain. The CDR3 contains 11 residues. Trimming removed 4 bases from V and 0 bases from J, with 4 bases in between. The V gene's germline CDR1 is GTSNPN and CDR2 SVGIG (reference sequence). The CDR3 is CAWTDSYEQYF. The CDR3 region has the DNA TGTGCCTGGACCGACTCCTACGAGCAGTACTTC.

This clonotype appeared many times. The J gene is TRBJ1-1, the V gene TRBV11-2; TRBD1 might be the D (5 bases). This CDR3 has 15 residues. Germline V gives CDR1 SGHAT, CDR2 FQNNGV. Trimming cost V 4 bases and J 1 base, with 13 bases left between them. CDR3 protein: CASSYPDNRNTEAFF. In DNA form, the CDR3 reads TGTGCCAGCAGCTATCCGGACAATAGGAACACTGAAGCTTTCTTT.

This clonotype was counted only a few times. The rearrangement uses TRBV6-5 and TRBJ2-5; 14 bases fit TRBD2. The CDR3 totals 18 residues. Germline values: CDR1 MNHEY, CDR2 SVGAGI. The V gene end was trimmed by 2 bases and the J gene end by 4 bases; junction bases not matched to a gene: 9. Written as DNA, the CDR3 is TGTGCCAGCAGTTACCGGGGACTAGCGGGAGAGTTGCCAGAGACCCAGTACTTC. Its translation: CASSYRGLAGELPETQYF.

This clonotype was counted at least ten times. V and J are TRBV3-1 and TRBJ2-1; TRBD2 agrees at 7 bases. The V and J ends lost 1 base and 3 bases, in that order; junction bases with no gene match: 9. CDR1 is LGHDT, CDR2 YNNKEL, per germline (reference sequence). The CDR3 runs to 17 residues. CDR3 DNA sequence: TGTGCCAGCAGCCAAGGACCCCTGGCTAGCGGCTACAATGAGCAGTTCTTC. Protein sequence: CASSQGPLASGYNEQFF.

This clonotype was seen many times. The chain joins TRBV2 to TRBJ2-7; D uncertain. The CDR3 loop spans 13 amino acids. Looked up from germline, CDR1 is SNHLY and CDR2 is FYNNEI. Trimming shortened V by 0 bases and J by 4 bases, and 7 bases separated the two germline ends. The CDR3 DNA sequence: TGTGCCAGCAGTGAAGCGCCGGGTTACGAGCAGTACGTC. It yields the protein CASSEAPGYEQYV.

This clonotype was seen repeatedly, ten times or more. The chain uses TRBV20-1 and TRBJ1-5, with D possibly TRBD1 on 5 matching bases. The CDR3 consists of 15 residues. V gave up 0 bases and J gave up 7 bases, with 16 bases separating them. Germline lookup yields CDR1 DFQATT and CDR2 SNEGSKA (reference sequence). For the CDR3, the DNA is TGCAGTGCTAGAGAGTCAGGGCAGGCTGCGCAGCCCCAGCATTTT. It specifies CSARESGQAAQPQHF.

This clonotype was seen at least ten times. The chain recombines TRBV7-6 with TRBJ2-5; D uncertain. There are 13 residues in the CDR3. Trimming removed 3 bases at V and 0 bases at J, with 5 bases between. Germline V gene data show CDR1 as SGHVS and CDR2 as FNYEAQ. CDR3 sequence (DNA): TGTGCCAGCAGCTTTACAGACCAAGAGACCCAGTACTTC. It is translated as CASSFTDQETQYF.

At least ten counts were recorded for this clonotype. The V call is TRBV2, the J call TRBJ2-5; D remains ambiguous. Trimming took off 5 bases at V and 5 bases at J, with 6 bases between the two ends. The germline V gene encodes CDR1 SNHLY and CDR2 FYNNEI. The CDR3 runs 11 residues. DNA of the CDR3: TGTGCCAGCAGTCCGCGGGAGACCCAGTACTTC. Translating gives CASSPRETQYF.

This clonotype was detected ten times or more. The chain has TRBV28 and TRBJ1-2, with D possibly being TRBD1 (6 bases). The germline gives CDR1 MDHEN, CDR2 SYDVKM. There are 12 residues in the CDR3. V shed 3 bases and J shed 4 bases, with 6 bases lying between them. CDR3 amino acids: CASSLDSYGYTF. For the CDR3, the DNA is TGTGCCAGCAGTTTGGACAGCTATGGCTACACCTTC.

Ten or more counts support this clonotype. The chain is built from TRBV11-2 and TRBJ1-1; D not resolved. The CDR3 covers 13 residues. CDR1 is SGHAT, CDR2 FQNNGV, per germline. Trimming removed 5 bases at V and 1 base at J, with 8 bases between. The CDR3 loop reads CASSQGSNTEAFF. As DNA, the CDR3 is TGTGCCAGCAGCCAAGGGTCGAACACTGAAGCTTTCTTT.

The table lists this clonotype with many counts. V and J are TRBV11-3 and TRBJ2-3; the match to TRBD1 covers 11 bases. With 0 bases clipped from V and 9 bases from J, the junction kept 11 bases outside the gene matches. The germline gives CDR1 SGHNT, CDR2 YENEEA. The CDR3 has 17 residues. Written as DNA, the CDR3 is TGTGCCAGCAGCTTAGATGGAGGACAGGGGGCCTCAATAACGCAGTATTTT. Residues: CASSLDGGQGASITQYF.

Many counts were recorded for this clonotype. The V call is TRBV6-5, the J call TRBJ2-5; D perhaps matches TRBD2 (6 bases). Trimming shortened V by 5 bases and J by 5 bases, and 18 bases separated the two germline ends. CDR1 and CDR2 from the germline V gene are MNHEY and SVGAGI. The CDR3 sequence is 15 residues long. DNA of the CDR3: TGTGCCAGCAGTCCTGACGGGGGTTCACCGGAGACCCAGTACTTC. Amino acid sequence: CASSPDGGSPETQYF.

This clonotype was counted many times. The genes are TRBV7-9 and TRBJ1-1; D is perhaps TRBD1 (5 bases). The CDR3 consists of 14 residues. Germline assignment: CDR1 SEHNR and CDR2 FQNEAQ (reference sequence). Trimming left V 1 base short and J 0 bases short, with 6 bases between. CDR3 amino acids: CASSLGTMNTEAFF. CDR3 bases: TGTGCCAGCAGCTTAGGGACAATGAACACTGAAGCTTTCTTT. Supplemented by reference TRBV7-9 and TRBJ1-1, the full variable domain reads DTGVSQNPRHKITKRGQNVTFRCDPISEHNRLYWYRQTLGQGPEFLTYFQNEAQLEKSRLLSDRFSAERPKGSFSTLEIQRTEQGDSAMYLCASSLGTMNTEAFFGQGTRLTVV.

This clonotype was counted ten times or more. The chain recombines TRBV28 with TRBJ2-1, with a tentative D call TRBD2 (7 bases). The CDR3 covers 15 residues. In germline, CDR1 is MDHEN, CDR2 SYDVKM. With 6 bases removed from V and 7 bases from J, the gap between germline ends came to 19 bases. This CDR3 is CASRTQGGGGNEQFF. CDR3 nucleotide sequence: TGTGCCAGCAGGACCCAAGGGGGGGGAGGGAATGAGCAGTTCTTC.

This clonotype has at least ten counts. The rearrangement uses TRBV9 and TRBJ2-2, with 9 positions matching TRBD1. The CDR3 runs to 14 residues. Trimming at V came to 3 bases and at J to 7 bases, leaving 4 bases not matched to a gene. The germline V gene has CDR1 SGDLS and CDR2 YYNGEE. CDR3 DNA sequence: TGTGCCAGCAGCGCGGGGACAGGGATCGGGGAGCTGTTTTTT. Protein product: CASSAGTGIGELFF. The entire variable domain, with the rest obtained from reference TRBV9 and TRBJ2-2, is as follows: DSGVTQTPKHLITATGQRVTLRCSPRSGDLSVYWYQQSLDQGLQFLIQYYNGEERAKGNILERFSAQQFPDLHSELNLSSLELGDSALYFCASSAGTGIGELFFGEGSRLTVL.

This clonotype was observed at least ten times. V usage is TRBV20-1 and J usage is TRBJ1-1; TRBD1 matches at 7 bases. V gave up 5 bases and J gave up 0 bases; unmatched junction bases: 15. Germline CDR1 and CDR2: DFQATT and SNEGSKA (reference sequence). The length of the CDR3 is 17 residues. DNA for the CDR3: TGCAGTGCTCCCGGATCGGACAGGAACACCTTGAACACTGAAGCTTTCTTT. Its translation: CSAPGSDRNTLNTEAFF.

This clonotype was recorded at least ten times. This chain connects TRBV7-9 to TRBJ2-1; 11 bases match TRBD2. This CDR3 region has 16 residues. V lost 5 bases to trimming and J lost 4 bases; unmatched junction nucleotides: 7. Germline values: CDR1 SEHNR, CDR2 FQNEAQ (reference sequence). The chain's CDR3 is CASSLVWTSGYNEQFF. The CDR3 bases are TGTGCCAGCAGCCTCGTGTGGACTAGCGGGTACAATGAGCAGTTCTTC.

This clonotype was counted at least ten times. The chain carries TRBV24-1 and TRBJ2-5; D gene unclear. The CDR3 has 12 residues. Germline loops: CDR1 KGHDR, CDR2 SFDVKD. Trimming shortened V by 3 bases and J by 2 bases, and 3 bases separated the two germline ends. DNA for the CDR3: TGTGCCACCAGTGATGAACAAGAGACCCAGTACTTC. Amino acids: CATSDEQETQYF.